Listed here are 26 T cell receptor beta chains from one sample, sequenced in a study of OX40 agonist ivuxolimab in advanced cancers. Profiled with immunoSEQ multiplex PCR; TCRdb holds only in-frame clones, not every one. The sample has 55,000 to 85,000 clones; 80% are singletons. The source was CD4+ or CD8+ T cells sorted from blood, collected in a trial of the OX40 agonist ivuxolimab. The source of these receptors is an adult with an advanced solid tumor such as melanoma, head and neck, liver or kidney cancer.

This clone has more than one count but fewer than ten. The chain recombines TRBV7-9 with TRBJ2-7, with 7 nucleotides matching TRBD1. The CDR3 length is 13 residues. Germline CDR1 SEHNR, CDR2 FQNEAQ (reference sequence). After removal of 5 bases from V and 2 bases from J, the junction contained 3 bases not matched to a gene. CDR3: CASSAGTAYEQYF. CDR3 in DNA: TGTGCCAGCAGCGCCGGGACAGCCTACGAGCAGTACTTC.

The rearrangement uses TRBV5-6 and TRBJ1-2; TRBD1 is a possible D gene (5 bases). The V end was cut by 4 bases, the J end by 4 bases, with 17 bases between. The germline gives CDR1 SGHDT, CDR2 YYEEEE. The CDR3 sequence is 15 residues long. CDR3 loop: CASSRSGGVGYGYTF. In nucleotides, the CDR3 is TGTGCCAGCAGCCGGAGCGGGGGTGTAGGCTATGGCTACACCTTC.

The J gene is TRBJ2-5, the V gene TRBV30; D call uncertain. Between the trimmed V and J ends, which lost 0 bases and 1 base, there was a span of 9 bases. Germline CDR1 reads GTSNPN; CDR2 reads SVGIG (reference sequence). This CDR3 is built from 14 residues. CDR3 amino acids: CAWSVGPGQETQYF. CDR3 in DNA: TGTGCCTGGAGTGTAGGGCCAGGCCAAGAGACCCAGTACTTC.

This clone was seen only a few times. For the CDR3, the DNA is TGCGCCAGCAGCCCTATCATGGACACCGGGGAGCTGTTTTTT. Translated, it gives CASSPIMDTGELFF. The rearrangement links TRBV4-1 to TRBJ2-2; no clear D gene. This CDR3 spans 14 amino acids. CDR1 and CDR2 (germline): MGHRA, YSYEKL. Deletions cut 4 bases from V and 3 bases from J, with 9 bases between.

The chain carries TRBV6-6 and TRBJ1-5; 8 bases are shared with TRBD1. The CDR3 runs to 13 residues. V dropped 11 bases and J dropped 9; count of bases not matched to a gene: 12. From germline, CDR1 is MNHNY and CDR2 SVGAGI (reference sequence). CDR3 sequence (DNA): TGTGCCGGTAATACAGGGGGGGGACGGCCCCAGCATTTT. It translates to CAGNTGGGRPQHF.

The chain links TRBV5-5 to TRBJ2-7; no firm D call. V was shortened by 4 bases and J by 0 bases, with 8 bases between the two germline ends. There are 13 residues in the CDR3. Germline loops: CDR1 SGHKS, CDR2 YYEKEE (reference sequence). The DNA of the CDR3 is TGTGCCAGCAGCCCCATAGGCTCCTACGAGCAGTACTTC. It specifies CASSPIGSYEQYF.

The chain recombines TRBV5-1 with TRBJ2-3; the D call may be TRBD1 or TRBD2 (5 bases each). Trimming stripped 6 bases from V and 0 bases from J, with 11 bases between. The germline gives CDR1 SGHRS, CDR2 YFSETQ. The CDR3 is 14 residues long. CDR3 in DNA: TGCGCCAGCAATAGGGACGACAGCACAGATACGCAGTATTTT. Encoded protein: CASNRDDSTDTQYF.

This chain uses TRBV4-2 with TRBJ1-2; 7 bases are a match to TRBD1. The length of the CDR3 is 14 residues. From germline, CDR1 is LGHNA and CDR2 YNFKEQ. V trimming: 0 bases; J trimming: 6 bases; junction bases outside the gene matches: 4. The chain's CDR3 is CASSQDGRGDGYTF. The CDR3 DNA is TGTGCCAGCAGCCAAGACGGCAGGGGGGATGGCTACACCTTC.

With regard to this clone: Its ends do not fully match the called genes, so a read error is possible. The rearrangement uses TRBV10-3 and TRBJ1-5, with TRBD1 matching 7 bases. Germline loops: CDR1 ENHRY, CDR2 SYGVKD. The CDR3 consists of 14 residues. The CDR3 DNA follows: TGTGCCAGCAGTTTCGGACAGGGCAATCAGCCCCAGCATTTT. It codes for CASSFGQGNQPQHF.

Written as DNA, the CDR3 is TGTGCCAGCAGTAACCTTGGGACAAGAGGCTACGAGCAGTACTTC. It encodes CASSNLGTRGYEQYF. V and J are TRBV6-1 and TRBJ2-7, with D maybe TRBD1 (6 bases). The germline CDR1 and CDR2 sequences are MNHNS and SASEGT. The length of the CDR3 is 15 residues. V was shortened by 5 bases and J by 3 bases, with 17 bases between the two germline ends.

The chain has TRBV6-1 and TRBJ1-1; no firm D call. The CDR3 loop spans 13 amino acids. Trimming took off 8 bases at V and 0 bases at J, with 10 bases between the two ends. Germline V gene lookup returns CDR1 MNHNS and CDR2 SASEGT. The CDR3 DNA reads TGTGCCAGCCGGGCCGCAATGAACACTGAAGCTTTCTTT. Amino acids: CASRAAMNTEAFF.

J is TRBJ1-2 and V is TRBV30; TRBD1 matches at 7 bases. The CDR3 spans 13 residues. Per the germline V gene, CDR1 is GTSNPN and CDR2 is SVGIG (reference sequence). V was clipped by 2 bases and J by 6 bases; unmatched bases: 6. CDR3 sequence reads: CAWSSPQGHGYTF. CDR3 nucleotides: TGTGCCTGGAGTTCTCCACAGGGGCATGGCTACACCTTC.

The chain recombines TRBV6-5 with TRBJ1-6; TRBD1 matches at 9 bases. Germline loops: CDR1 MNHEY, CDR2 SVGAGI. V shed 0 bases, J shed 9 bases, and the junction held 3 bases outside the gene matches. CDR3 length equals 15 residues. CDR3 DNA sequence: TGTGCCAGCAGTTACTCGGGACAGGGCACTTCACCCCTCCACTTT. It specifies CASSYSGQGTSPLHF.

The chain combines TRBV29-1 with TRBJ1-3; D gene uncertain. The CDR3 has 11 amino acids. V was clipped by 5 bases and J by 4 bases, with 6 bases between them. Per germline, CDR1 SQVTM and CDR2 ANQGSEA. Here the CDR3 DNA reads TGCAGCGTTCACTCGGGAAACACCATATATTTT. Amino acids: CSVHSGNTIYF.

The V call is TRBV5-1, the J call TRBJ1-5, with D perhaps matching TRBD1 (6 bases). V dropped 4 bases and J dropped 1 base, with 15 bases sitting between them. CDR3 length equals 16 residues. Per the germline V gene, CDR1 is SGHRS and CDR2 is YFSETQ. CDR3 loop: CASSPLGGLSNQPQHF. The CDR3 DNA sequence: TGCGCCAGCAGCCCCCTAGGGGGGCTGAGCAATCAGCCCCAGCATTTT.

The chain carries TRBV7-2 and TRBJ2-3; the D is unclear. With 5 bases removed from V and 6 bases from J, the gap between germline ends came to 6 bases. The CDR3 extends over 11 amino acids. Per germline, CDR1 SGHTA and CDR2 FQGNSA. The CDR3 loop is CASSPMDTQYF. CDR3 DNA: TGTGCCAGCAGCCCCATGGATACGCAGTATTTT.

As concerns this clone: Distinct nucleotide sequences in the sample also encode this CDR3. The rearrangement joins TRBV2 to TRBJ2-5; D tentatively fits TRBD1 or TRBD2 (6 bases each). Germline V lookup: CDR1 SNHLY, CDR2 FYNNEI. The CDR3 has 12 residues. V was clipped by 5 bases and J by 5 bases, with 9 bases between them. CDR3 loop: CASSQGRETQYF. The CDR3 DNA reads TGTGCCAGCAGTCAGGGGAGGGAGACCCAGTACTTC.

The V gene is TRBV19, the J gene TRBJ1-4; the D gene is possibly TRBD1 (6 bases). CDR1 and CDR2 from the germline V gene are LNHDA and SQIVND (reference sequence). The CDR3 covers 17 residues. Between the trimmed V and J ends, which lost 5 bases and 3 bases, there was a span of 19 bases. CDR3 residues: CASSPQGTGRANEKLFF. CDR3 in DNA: TGTGCCAGTAGTCCCCAGGGGACCGGGAGAGCTAATGAAAAACTGTTTTTT.

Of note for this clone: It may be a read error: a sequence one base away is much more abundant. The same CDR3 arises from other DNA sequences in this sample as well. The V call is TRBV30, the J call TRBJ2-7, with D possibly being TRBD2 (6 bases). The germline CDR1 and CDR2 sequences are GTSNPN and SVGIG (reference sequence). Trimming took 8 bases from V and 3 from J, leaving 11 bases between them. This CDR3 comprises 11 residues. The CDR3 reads CAGGTYYEQYF. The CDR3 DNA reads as TGTGCCGGGGGGACGTACTACGAGCAGTACTTC.

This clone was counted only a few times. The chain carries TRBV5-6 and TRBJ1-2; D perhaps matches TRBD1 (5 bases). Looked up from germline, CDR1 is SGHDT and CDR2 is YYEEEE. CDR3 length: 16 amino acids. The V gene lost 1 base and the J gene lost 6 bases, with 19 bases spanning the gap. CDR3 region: CASSLSVSGRGNGYTF. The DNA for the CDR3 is TGTGCCAGCAGCTTGTCCGTTTCCGGGAGGGGAAATGGCTACACCTTC.

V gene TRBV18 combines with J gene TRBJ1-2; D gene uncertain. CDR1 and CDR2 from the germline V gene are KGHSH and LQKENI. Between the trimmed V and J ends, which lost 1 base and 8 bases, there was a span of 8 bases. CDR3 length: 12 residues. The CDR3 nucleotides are TGTGCCAGCTCACCACTATCGGGGGGCTACACCTTC. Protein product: CASSPLSGGYTF.

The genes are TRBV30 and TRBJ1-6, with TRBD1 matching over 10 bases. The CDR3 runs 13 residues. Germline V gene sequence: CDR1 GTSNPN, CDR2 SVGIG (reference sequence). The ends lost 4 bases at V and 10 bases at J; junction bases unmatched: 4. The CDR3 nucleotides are TGTGCCTGGATGACAGGGGGCCGCTCACCCCTCCACTTT. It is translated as CAWMTGGRSPLHF.

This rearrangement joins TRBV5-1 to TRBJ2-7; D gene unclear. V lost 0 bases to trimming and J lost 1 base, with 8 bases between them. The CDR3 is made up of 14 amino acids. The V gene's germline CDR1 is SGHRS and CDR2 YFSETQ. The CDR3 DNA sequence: TGCGCCAGCAGCTTGGAGGCAGTTTCCTACGAGCAGTACTTC. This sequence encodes CASSLEAVSYEQYF. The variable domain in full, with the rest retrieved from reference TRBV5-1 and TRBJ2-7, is KAGVTQTPRYLIKTRGQQVTLSCSPISGHRSVSWYQQTPGQGLQFLFEYFSETQRNKGNFPGRFSGRQFSNSRSEMNVSTLELGDSALYLCASSLEAVSYEQYFGPGTRLTVT.

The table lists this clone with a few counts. The CDR3 sequence: CSTQLNTEAFF. For the CDR3, the DNA is TGCAGTACACAATTGAACACTGAAGCTTTCTTT. The gene calls are TRBV29-1 and TRBJ1-1; the D is unclear. CDR3 length equals 11 residues. Germline V gene sequence: CDR1 SQVTM, CDR2 ANQGSEA.

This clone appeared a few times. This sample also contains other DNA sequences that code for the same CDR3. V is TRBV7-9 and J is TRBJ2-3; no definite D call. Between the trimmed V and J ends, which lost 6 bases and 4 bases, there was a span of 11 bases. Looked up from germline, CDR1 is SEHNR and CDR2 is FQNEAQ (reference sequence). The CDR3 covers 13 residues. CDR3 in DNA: TGTGCCAGCAGTCCAAGAACGGCAGATACGCAGTATTTT. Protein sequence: CASSPRTADTQYF.

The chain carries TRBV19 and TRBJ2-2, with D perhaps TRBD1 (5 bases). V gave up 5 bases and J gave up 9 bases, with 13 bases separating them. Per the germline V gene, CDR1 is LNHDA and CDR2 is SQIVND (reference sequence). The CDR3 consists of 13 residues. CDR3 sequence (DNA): TGTGCCAGTAGTCGGCAGGGTCTTAGGGAGCTGTTTTTT. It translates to CASSRQGLRELFF.